This is a list of T cell receptor beta chains from one sample in a study of OX40 agonist ivuxolimab in advanced cancers. The data were produced by immunoSEQ multiplex PCR, yet TCRdb's version contains in-frame clones alone and is incomplete. The sample carries some 48,000 clones, around 87% recorded once. Sequences were derived from CD4+ or CD8+ T cells sorted from blood, sampled in a trial of the OX40 agonist ivuxolimab. Receptors originate from an adult with an advanced solid tumor such as melanoma, head and neck, liver or kidney cancer. Both conserved end residues are part of each CDR3. Fields, in order: D gene, CDR3 length, V gene, J gene, clone size, CDR3 protein, CDR3 DNA. The D gene is left open where the match is weak. Not all rows give a size; the values are once, few, many and, for expanded clones, a class.

-	15	TRBV10-3	TRBJ2-5	few	CAISELGLYQETQYF	TGTGCCATCAGTGAGTTGGGATTGTACCAAGAGACCCAGTACTTC
-	13	TRBV11-2	TRBJ2-2	-	CASSFGWIGELFF	TGTGCCAGCAGCTTCGGATGGATCGGGGAGCTGTTTTTT
TRBD1	17	TRBV11-2	TRBJ1-1	-	CASSSGRDREQSSEAFF	TGTGCCAGCAGCTCCGGGAGGGACAGGGAACAATCGTCTGAAGCTTTCTTT
-	18	TRBV4-2	TRBJ2-5	-	CASSQAHDQTGIQETQYF	TGTGCCAGCAGCCAAGCCCACGATCAAACAGGGATACAAGAGACCCAGTACTTC
TRBD1	18	TRBV9	TRBJ1-3	-	CASSPGTGGAFSGNTIYF	TGTGCCAGCAGCCCCGGGACAGGGGGCGCCTTTAGTGGAAACACCATATATTTT
-	11	TRBV6-6	TRBJ1-1	-	CASSKNTEAFF	TGTGCCAGCAGTAAGAACACTGAAGCTTTCTTT
-	12	TRBV5-1	TRBJ2-4	-	CASSLPDDIQYF	TGCGCCAGCAGCTTACCGGACGACATTCAGTACTTC
TRBD1	15	TRBV9	TRBJ2-7	once	CASSVTGGAFYEQYF	TGTGCCAGCAGCGTGACAGGGGGCGCGTTCTACGAGCAGTACTTC
TRBD1	15	TRBV29-1	TRBJ1-5	-	CSVGHRGIGNQPQHF	TGCAGCGTTGGGCACAGGGGCATCGGCAATCAGCCCCAGCATTTT
-	15	TRBV9	TRBJ2-3	-	CASSPPAQGKDTQYF	TGTGCCAGCAGCCCCCCAGCCCAGGGAAAAGATACGCAGTATTTT
-	13	TRBV4-1	TRBJ1-2	-	CASSKVVGYGYTF	TGCGCCAGCAGCAAGGTGGTGGGATATGGCTACACCTTC
TRBD1	14	TRBV29-1	TRBJ1-2	-	CSVLTGGNHYGYTF	TGCAGCGTGCTGACAGGGGGAAACCACTATGGCTACACCTTC
-	12	TRBV5-4	TRBJ2-7	-	CASSSNFYEQYF	TGTGCCAGCAGCTCTAATTTCTACGAGCAGTACTTC
-	16	TRBV5-8	TRBJ2-7	-	CASSLFGGASTYEQYF	TGTGCCAGCAGCTTGTTCGGTGGGGCCAGCACCTACGAGCAGTACTTC
TRBD1	16	TRBV7-9	TRBJ1-2	once	CASSSPPGQSSYGYTF	TGTGCCAGCAGCTCCCCTCCGGGACAGTCTTCGTATGGCTACACCTTC
-	15	TRBV19	TRBJ1-5	-	CASSIGGGRNQPQHF	TGTGCCAGTAGTATAGGGGGGGGGCGGAATCAGCCCCAGCATTTT
TRBD2	12	TRBV30	TRBJ2-1	-	CAWSSGLLNQFF	TGTGCCTGGAGTTCGGGACTACTCAATCAGTTCTTC
-	13	TRBV7-2	TRBJ2-1	-	CASSLETDRSQFF	TGTGCCAGCAGCTTAGAGACAGACAGGTCACAGTTCTTC
TRBD2	17	TRBV4-2	TRBJ2-1	-	CASSIYSGGGSYNEQFF	TGTGCCAGCAGCATTTATAGCGGGGGAGGATCCTACAATGAGCAGTTCTTC
-	13	TRBV11-1	TRBJ2-1	-	CATLGDENNEQFF	TGTGCCACACTAGGCGACGAGAACAATGAGCAGTTCTTC
-	15	TRBV7-6	TRBJ1-1	once	CASSPSRTGNTEAFF	TGTGCCAGCAGCCCCTCCCGAACGGGGAACACTGAAGCTTTCTTT
TRBD1	14	TRBV6-5	TRBJ2-7	-	CASSYGRGRGEQYF	TGTGCCAGCAGTTACGGCAGGGGGCGAGGAGAGCAGTACTTC
TRBD1	14	TRBV6-6	TRBJ1-4	-	CASSYTGTGGELFF	TGTGCCAGCAGTTACACCGGGACAGGGGGAGAACTGTTTTTT
-	14	TRBV7-2	TRBJ1-6	-	CASSPDSSWSPLHF	TGTGCCAGCAGCCCCGACAGTAGCTGGTCACCCCTCCACTTT
-	16	TRBV4-1	TRBJ2-5	-	CASSQPLDGPRETQYF	TGCGCCAGCAGCCAGCCCCTGGACGGCCCTCGGGAGACCCAGTACTTC
TRBD1	12	TRBV19	TRBJ1-2	few	CASSGQGGGYTF	TGTGCCAGTAGTGGACAGGGAGGTGGCTACACCTTC
-	11	TRBV29-1	TRBJ1-2	once	CSVVFNYGYTF	TGCAGCGTTGTATTCAACTATGGCTACACCTTC
-	16	TRBV5-1	TRBJ2-2	-	CASSLAGLMNTGELFF	TGCGCCAGCAGCTTGGCTGGACTTATGAACACCGGGGAGCTGTTTTTT
TRBD1	16	TRBV4-3	TRBJ2-7	-	CASSQEPGQVTYEQYF	TGCGCCAGCAGCCAAGAGCCGGGACAGGTGACCTACGAGCAGTACTTC
-	14	TRBV19	TRBJ2-3	-	CASSISVSADTQYF	TGTGCCAGTAGTATCTCGGTTTCGGCAGATACGCAGTATTTT
TRBD2	14	TRBV2	TRBJ2-1	-	CASRPSGTYNEQFF	TGTGCCAGCAGGCCTAGCGGGACTTACAATGAGCAGTTCTTC
-	14	TRBV5-1	TRBJ1-3	-	CASRLDSTGNTIYF	TGCGCCAGCAGGTTGGACAGTACTGGAAACACCATATATTTT
-	15	TRBV4-1	TRBJ2-4	-	CASSPPRNAKNIQYF	TGCGCCAGCAGCCCCCCCAGGAATGCCAAAAACATTCAGTACTTC
TRBD2	14	TRBV11-1	TRBJ2-5	-	CASHSGYPQETQYF	TGTGCCAGTCATAGCGGGTACCCCCAAGAGACCCAGTACTTC
-	15	TRBV13	TRBJ2-5	-	CASSLKDRAQETQYF	TGTGCCAGCAGCTTAAAGGACAGAGCTCAAGAGACCCAGTACTTC
-	14	TRBV5-1	TRBJ2-3	-	CASSSSSGTDTQYF	TGCGCCAGCAGCTCGTCTAGCGGCACAGATACGCAGTATTTT
-	14	TRBV5-1	TRBJ2-5	once	CASREGGAVETQYF	TGCGCCAGCAGAGAAGGGGGGGCTGTGGAGACCCAGTACTTC
TRBD1	15	TRBV19	TRBJ2-1	-	CASSIPTGGRNEQFF	TGTGCCAGTAGTATTCCGACAGGGGGAAGGAATGAGCAGTTCTTC
-	20	TRBV4-1	TRBJ2-4	-	CASSQAIDSKGGLAKNIQYF	TGCGCCAGCAGCCAAGCGATTGACAGCAAGGGGGGCTTAGCCAAAAACATTCAGTACTTC
TRBD1	16	TRBV4-2	TRBJ1-5	few	CASSQDGDRGLQPQHF	TGTGCCAGCAGCCAAGATGGGGACAGGGGGCTTCAGCCCCAGCATTTT
TRBD1	14	TRBV5-1	TRBJ1-4	-	CASSRQGLNEKLFF	TGCGCCAGCAGTAGACAGGGGCTTAATGAAAAACTGTTTTTT
-	14	TRBV5-1	TRBJ1-1	-	CASSPGRSNTEAFF	TGCGCCAGCAGCCCGGGACGGTCGAACACTGAAGCTTTCTTT
-	14	TRBV21-1	TRBJ2-1	-	CAPSLAEKAHEQFF	TGTGCCCCTAGTCTAGCGGAAAAGGCCCATGAGCAGTTCTTC
-	15	TRBV5-1	TRBJ2-5	-	CASSSGPQRGETQYF	TGCGCCAGCAGCTCGGGACCCCAGAGAGGAGAGACCCAGTACTTC
-	13	TRBV9	TRBJ1-3	-	CASSLNSGNTIYF	TGTGCCAGCAGCCTCAATTCTGGAAACACCATATATTTT
-	17	TRBV7-6	TRBJ1-3	-	CASSPLPADSSGNTIYF	TGTGCCAGCAGCCCCCTCCCTGCCGATAGCTCTGGAAACACCATATATTTT
-	15	TRBV9	TRBJ1-5	few	CASSAHDRLNQPQHF	TGTGCCAGCAGCGCTCACGACCGACTTAATCAGCCCCAGCATTTT
TRBD2	14	TRBV7-2	TRBJ2-3	-	CASSPGLATDTQYF	TGTGCCAGCAGCCCTGGACTAGCCACAGATACGCAGTATTTT
-	13	TRBV30	TRBJ1-1	-	CAWSAMTYTEAFF	TGTGCCTGGAGTGCCATGACTTACACTGAAGCTTTCTTT
TRBD1	13	TRBV30	TRBJ2-1	-	CAWNRGGYNEQFF	TGTGCCTGGAACAGGGGTGGCTACAATGAGCAGTTCTTC
-	12	TRBV2	TRBJ2-1	-	CASSWGPDEQFF	TGTGCCAGCAGTTGGGGGCCCGATGAGCAGTTCTTC
-	13	TRBV7-9	TRBJ2-1	-	CASSFLLNNEQFF	TGTGCCAGCAGCTTCCTCCTGAACAATGAGCAGTTCTTC
TRBD1	15	TRBV4-3	TRBJ2-1	-	CASSQVGDRGNEQFF	TGCGCCAGCAGCCAAGTTGGTGACAGGGGCAATGAGCAGTTCTTC
TRBD1	12	TRBV2	TRBJ1-1	medium-sized	CARRQGNTEAFF	TGTGCCAGACGACAGGGGAACACTGAAGCTTTCTTT
-	12	TRBV19	TRBJ2-3	-	CASSIAGNTQYF	TGTGCCAGTAGTATAGCGGGAAATACGCAGTATTTT
TRBD1	15	TRBV4-1	TRBJ1-4	-	CASSRDTGAMGKLFF	TGCGCCAGCAGCCGAGACACAGGGGCAATGGGGAAACTGTTTTTT
-	15	TRBV5-1	TRBJ2-2	-	CASSLGLGNTGELFF	TGCGCCAGCAGCTTGGGGTTAGGAAACACCGGGGAGCTGTTTTTT
-	13	TRBV11-3	TRBJ1-1	-	CASSFGTDTEAFF	TGTGCCAGCAGCTTCGGGACTGACACTGAAGCTTTCTTT
-	16	TRBV12-5	TRBJ2-7	-	CASGLGGEGQYYEQYF	TGTGCTAGTGGTTTGGGGGGGGAGGGACAATACTACGAGCAGTACTTC